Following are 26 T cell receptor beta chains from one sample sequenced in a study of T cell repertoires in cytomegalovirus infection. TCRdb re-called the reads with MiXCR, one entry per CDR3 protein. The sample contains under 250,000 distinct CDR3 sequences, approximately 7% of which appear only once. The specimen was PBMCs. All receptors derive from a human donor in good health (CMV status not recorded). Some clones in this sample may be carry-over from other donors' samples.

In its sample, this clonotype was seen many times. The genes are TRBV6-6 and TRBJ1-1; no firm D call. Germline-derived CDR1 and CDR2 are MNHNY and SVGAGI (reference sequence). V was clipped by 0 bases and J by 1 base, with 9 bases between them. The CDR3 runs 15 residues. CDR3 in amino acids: CASSYSRGGNTEAFF. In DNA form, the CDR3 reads TGTGCCAGCAGTTACTCGAGAGGTGGGAACACTGAAGCTTTCTTT.

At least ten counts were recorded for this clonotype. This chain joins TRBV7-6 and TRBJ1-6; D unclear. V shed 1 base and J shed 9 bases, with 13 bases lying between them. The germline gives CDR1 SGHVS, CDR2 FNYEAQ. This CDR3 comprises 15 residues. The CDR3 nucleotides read TGTGCCAGCAGCTTAGGGGGAGGTTTCCTTTCACCCCTCCACTTT. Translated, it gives CASSLGGGFLSPLHF.

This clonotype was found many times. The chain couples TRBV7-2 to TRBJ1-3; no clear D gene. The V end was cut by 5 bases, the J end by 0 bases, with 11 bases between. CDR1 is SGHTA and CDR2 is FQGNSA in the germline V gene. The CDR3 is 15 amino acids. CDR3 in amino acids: CASSVSLGSGNTIYF. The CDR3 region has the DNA TGTGCCAGCAGCGTCTCTCTGGGCTCTGGAAACACCATATATTTT.

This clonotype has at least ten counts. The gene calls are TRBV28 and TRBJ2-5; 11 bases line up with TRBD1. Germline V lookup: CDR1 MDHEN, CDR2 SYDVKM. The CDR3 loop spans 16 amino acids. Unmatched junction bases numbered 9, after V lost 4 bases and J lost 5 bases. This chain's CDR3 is CASSYKRTGGGETQYF. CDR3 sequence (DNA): TGTGCCAGCAGTTATAAGCGGACAGGGGGCGGGGAGACCCAGTACTTC.

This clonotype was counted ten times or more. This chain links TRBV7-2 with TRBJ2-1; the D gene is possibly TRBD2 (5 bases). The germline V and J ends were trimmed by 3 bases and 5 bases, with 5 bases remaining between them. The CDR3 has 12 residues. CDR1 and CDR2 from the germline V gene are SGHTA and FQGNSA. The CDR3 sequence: CASSLGDNEQFF. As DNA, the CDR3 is TGTGCCAGCAGCTTGGGAGACAATGAGCAGTTCTTC.

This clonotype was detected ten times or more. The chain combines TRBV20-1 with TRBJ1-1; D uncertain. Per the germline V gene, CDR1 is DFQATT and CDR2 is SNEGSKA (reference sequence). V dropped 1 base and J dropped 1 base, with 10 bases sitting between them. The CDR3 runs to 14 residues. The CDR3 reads CSARVGQKNTEAFF. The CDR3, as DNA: TGCAGTGCTAGAGTCGGGCAGAAGAACACTGAAGCTTTCTTT.

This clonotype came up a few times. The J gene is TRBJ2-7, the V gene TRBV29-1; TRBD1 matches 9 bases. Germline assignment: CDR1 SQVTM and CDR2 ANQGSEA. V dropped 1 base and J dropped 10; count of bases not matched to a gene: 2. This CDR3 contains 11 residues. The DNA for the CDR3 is TGCAGCGTTGAAGCGGACAGGGGCCAGTACTTC. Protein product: CSVEADRGQYF.

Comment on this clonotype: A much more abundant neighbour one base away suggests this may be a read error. The CDR3 loop reads CSARRAGALYQETQYF. CDR3 coding DNA: TGCAGTGCTAGACGTGCGGGGGCCCTGTACCAAGAGACCCAGTACTTC. This sequence joins TRBV20-1 and TRBJ2-5; the D gene is possibly TRBD2 (7 bases). Trimming shortened V by 2 bases and J by 0 bases, and 16 bases separated the two germline ends. Germline assignment: CDR1 DFQATT and CDR2 SNEGSKA (reference sequence). This CDR3 spans 16 amino acids.

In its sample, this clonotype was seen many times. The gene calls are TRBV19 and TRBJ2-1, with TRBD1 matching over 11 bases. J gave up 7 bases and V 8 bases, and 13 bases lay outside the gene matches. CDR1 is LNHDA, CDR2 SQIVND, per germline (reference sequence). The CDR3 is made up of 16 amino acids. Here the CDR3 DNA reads TGTGCCAGTCACCGCCCTGGACAGGGGGCGTGGAATGAGCAGTTCTTC. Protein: CASHRPGQGAWNEQFF.

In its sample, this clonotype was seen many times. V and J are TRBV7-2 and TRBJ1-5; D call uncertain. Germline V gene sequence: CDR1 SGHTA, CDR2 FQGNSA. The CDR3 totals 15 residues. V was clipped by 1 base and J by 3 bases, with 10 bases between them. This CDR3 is CASSLGGDVNQPQHF. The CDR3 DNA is TGTGCCAGCAGCTTAGGAGGAGACGTCAATCAGCCCCAGCATTTT.

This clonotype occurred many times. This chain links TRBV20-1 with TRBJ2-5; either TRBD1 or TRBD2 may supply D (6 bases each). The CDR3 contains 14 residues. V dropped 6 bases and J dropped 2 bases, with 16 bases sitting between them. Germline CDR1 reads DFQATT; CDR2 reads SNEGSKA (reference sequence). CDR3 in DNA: TGCAGTGCCAGGGGCGGGACCCAGCAAGAGACCCAGTACTTC. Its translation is CSARGGTQQETQYF.

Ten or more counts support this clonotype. The CDR3 region has the DNA TGTGCCAGCAGCCCGATGGCAAGGAACACTGAAGCTTTCTTT. Protein product: CASSPMARNTEAFF. The V and J genes are TRBV6-5 and TRBJ1-1; D is uncertain. V was clipped by 6 bases and J by 1 base, with 12 bases between them. The CDR3 sequence is 14 residues long. Germline CDR1 MNHEY, CDR2 SVGAGI.

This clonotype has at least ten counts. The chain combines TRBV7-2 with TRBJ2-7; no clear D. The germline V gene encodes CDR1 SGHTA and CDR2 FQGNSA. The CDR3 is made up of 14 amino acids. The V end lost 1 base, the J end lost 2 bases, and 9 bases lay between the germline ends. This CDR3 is CASSLVAQTYEQYF. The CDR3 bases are TGTGCCAGCAGCTTAGTGGCACAAACCTACGAGCAGTACTTC.

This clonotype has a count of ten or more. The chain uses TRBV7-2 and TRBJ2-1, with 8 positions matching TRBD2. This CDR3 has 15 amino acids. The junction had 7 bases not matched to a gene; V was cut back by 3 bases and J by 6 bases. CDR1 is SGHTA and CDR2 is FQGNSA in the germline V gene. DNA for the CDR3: TGTGCCAGCAGCTTCCAGCGGGGGCCCTTCAATGAGCAGTTCTTC. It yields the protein CASSFQRGPFNEQFF.

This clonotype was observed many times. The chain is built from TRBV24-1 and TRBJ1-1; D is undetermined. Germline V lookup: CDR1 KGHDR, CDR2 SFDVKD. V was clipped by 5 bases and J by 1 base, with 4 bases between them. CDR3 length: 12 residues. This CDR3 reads CATSGTNTEAFF. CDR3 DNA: TGTGCCACCAGTGGGACGAACACTGAAGCTTTCTTT.

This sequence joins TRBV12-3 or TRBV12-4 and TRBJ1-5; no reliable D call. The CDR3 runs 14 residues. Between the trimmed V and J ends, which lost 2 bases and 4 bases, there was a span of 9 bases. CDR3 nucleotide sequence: TGTGCCAGCAGTTTATACGGATTGAATCAGCCCCAGCATTTT. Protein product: CASSLYGLNQPQHF.

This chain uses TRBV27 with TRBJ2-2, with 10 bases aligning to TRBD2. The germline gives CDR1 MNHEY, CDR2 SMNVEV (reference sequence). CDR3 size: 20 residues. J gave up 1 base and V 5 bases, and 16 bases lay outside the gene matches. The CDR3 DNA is TGTGCCAGCAGTCCGGGCCCCTTTCTAGCGGGGGATCGGAACACCGGGGAGCTGTTTTTT. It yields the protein CASSPGPFLAGDRNTGELFF.

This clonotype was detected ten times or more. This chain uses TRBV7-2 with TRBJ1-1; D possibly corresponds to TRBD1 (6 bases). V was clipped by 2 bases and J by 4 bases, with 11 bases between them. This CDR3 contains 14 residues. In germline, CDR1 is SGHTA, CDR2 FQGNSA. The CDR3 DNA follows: TGTGCCAGCAGCTTAAAACAGGGTGGCACTGAAGCTTTCTTT. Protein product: CASSLKQGGTEAFF.

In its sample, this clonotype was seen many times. The CDR3 reads CASSLGTGPIYEQYF. In DNA form, the CDR3 reads TGCGCCAGCAGCTTGGGCACGGGACCCATCTACGAGCAGTACTTC. This chain links TRBV5-1 with TRBJ2-7; D tentatively reads TRBD1 or TRBD2 (5 bases each). V was cut by 0 bases and J by 3 bases, with 13 bases left in between. Germline V gives CDR1 SGHRS, CDR2 YFSETQ. The CDR3 has 15 amino acids.

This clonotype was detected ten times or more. Here the CDR3 reads CASTSFWQSNQPQHF. The DNA for the CDR3 is TGTGCCAGCACCTCCTTTTGGCAGAGCAATCAGCCCCAGCATTTT. The chain employs TRBV6-2 or TRBV6-3 and TRBJ1-5; D gene ambiguous. The CDR3 totals 15 residues. Germline-derived CDR1 and CDR2 are MNHEY and SVGEGT. V shed 7 bases and J shed 1 base, with 14 bases lying between them.

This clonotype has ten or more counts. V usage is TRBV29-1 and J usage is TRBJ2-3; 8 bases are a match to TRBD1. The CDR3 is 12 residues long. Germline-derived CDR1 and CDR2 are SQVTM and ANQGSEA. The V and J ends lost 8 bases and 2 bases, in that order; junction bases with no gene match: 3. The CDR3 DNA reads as TGCAGCTCACAGGGGGACACAGATACGCAGTATTTT. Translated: CSSQGDTDTQYF.

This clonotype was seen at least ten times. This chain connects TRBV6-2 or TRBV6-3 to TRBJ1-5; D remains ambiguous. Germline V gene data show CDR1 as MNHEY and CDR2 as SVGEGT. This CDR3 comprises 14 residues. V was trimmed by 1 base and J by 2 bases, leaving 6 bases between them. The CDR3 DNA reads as TGTGCCAGCAGTTACTTAATGCGCAATCAGCCCCAGCATTTT. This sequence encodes CASSYLMRNQPQHF.

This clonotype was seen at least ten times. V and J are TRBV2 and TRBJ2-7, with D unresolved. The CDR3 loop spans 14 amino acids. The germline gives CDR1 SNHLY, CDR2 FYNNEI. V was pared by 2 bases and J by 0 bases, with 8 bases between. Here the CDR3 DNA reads TGTGCCAGCAGTGAATTCGCCTACTCCTACGAGCAGTACTTC. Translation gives CASSEFAYSYEQYF.

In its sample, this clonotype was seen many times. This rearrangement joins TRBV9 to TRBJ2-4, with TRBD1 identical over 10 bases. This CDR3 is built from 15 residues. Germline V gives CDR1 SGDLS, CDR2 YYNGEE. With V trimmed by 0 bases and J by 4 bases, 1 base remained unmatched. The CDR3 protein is CASSVAGQGKNIQYF. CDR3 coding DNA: TGTGCCAGCAGCGTAGCGGGACAGGGGAAAAACATTCAGTACTTC.

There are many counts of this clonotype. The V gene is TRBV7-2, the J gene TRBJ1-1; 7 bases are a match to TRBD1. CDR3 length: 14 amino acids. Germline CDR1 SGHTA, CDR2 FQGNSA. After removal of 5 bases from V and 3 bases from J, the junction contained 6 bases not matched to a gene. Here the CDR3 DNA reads TGTGCCAGCAGCCCCGGAGGGGGCGACACTGAAGCTTTCTTT. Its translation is CASSPGGGDTEAFF.

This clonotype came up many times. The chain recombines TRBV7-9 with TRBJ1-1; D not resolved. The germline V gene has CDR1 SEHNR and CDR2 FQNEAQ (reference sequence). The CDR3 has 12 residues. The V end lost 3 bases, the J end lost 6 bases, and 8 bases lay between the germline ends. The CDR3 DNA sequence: TGTGCCAGCAGCTTTAGAGGTTCTGAAGCTTTCTTT. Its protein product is CASSFRGSEAFF.